This TCR beta chain is drawn from a study of T cells expressing NK-cell markers. Study background: The TCR beta repertoires originated in sorted CD3+CD56+NKG2C+, CD3+CD56+NKG2C- and CD3+CD56-NKG2C+ T cells. Just one sequenced donor of eight was HCMV-seronegative, while seven were seropositive.

TCR beta cDNA was made by 5'RACE template switching with UMIs. TCRdb reanalyzed the 5' RACE reads and collapses them to one entry per CDR3 protein, without DNA. Recorded for this sample: 200,000 to 300,000 distinct CDR3 sequences. There are 13 residues in the CDR3. Germline CDR1 and CDR2: WNHNN and SYGVQD (reference sequence). Study results and limitations: These same clonotypes (in several donors) also led the CD3+CD56-NKG2C+ fraction.

Concerning this clonotype: Its target is not known.

The rearrangement joins TRBV10-1 to TRBJ1-2; TCRdb calls TRBD1, which cannot be checked without DNA. Source material: blood T cells: a sorted CD56 or NKG2C T cell subset, CD4+ or CD8+ T cells, or bulk PBMC T cells (not recorded which). The source is a man aged 18 to 30 in good health. CDR3 amino acids: CASSEWGSYGYTF.